The next 2 T cell receptor beta chains were all read from a single sample in a study of blood T cell repertoires in COVID-19. This table comes from immunoSEQ multiplex PCR, and its TCRdb copy is limited to in-frame clones, with some not included. The sample has some 150,000 clones, around 88% seen once. Sequences were obtained from PBMCs or T cells enriched from blood (not recorded which). These receptors came from a woman in her forties or fifties in a cohort exposed to, infected with or recovered from COVID-19 (not recorded which).

This clone has a handful of counts. Other nucleotide sequences in the sample specify the same CDR3. The rearrangement joins TRBV11-2 to TRBJ1-1; TRBD1 aligns across 8 bases. V dropped 3 bases and J dropped 3; count of bases not matched to a gene: 0. Germline CDR1 SGHAT, CDR2 FQNNGV. This CDR3 has 13 residues. CDR3 sequence reads: CASSLDRDTEAFF. CDR3 coding DNA: TGTGCCAGCAGCTTGGACAGGGACACTGAAGCTTTCTTT.

V usage is TRBV5-4 and J usage is TRBJ2-3, with D maybe TRBD2 (5 bases). V lost 0 bases and J lost 1, with 6 bases in between. Germline V gives CDR1 SGHNT, CDR2 YYREEE (reference sequence). This CDR3 has 14 residues. DNA of the CDR3: TGTGCCAGCAGCTTGGACGGGGGCACAGATACGCAGTATTTT. Its translation: CASSLDGGTDTQYF.